The 15 T cell receptor beta chains reported below all come from one sample, sequenced in a study of blood T cell repertoires in COVID-19. Sequencing was performed with immunoSEQ multiplex PCR; in TCRdb, only in-frame clones are kept and a portion is missing. The sample lists roughly 210,000 clones, 88% occurring once. The material sequenced was peripheral blood. Receptors originate from a man aged 70-80 years with acute or convalescent COVID-19.

The chain couples TRBV7-3 to TRBJ2-1; 9 bases agree with TRBD2. CDR3 length: 15 amino acids. Germline assignment: CDR1 SGHTA and CDR2 FQGTGA. The J segment lost 8 bases and the V segment lost 5 bases, leaving 10 bases of the junction unmatched. The CDR3 DNA follows: TGTGCCAGCAGCCATTCTAGCGGGAAGCGCGATGAGCAGTTCTTC. Translation: CASSHSSGKRDEQFF.

This chain joins TRBV6-6 and TRBJ1-6; 9 bases agree with TRBD1. This CDR3 spans 15 amino acids. V trimming: 6 bases; J trimming: 7 bases; junction bases outside the gene matches: 7. The V gene's germline CDR1 is MNHNY and CDR2 SVGAGI (reference sequence). The CDR3 DNA is TGTGCCAGCAGCCTCCCCGGGACAGGGAATTCACCCCTCCACTTT. This codes for CASSLPGTGNSPLHF.

The V and J genes are TRBV19 and TRBJ2-2; tentative D call: TRBD2 (6 bases). The germline CDR1 and CDR2 sequences are LNHDA and SQIVND (reference sequence). Deletions cut 5 bases from V and 1 base from J, with 8 bases between. This CDR3 is 14 amino acids long. The CDR3 nucleotides are TGTGCCAGTAGTGTGGGACTGAACACCGGGGAGCTGTTTTTT. Translated, it gives CASSVGLNTGELFF.

As for this clone: One end of the junction varies from germline; a read error may be responsible. V and J are TRBV5-1 and TRBJ2-2; 10 positions match TRBD2. This CDR3 has 15 amino acids. The germline V gene has CDR1 SGHRS and CDR2 YFSETQ. The CDR3 here is CARSGGAVNTGELFF. DNA of the CDR3: TGCGCCCGCAGCGGGGGGGCAGTGAACACCGGGGAGCTGTTTTTT.

The V gene is TRBV18, the J gene TRBJ1-3; TRBD1 might be the D (5 bases). CDR1 is KGHSH, CDR2 LQKENI, per germline. Trimming removed 2 bases from V and 1 base from J, with 18 bases in between. The CDR3 length is 18 residues. The CDR3 DNA follows: TGTGCCAGCTCACCAGTGACAGCGCTTCCTCGTTCTGGAAACACCATATATTTT. It encodes CASSPVTALPRSGNTIYF.

J is TRBJ2-2 and V is TRBV9, with 9 bases matching TRBD1. Germline CDR1 SGDLS, CDR2 YYNGEE. Trimming cost V 6 bases and J 2 bases; bases outside gene matches: 5. The CDR3 is made up of 15 amino acids. CDR3 region: CASTRTGVNTGELFF. CDR3 bases: TGTGCCAGCACCCGGACAGGGGTTAACACCGGGGAGCTGTTTTTT.

V usage is TRBV10-1 and J usage is TRBJ1-6, with a possible D match to TRBD1 (6 bases). V lost 0 bases and J 6 bases, leaving 9 bases between the germline ends. Germline CDR1 is WNHNN and CDR2 is SYGVQD (reference sequence). This CDR3 comprises 15 residues. CDR3 coding DNA: TGCGCCAGCAGTGAGTCGAGGGGGGGTAATTCACCCCTCCACTTT. This translates into CASSESRGGNSPLHF.

The chain carries TRBV2 and TRBJ1-2; tentatively, D is TRBD1 (5 bases). The V gene lost 7 bases and the J gene lost 3 bases, with 9 bases spanning the gap. The germline gives CDR1 SNHLY, CDR2 FYNNEI. This CDR3 region has 12 residues. In DNA, the CDR3 is TGTGCCAGCATCCGGGACTACTATGGCTACACCTTC. This gives the protein CASIRDYYGYTF.

DNA of the CDR3: TGTGCCAGCAGTGAGAGAGGGAGGGAGCAGCAGTACTTC. Translated: CASSERGREQQYF. The V gene is TRBV6-1, the J gene TRBJ2-7, with 7 bases identical to TRBD2. Germline CDR1 reads MNHNS; CDR2 reads SASEGT. This CDR3 contains 13 residues. The trim removed 3 bases at V and 8 bases at J, leaving 7 bases unmatched.

This clone was counted a few times. The chain links TRBV25-1 to TRBJ1-6; 8 bases are shared with TRBD1. Trimming removed 6 bases from V and 7 bases from J; junction bases left unmatched: 5. This CDR3 spans 14 amino acids. Germline assignment: CDR1 MGHDK and CDR2 SYGVNS. The CDR3, as DNA: TGTGCCAGCAGCCGGACAGGGAACAATTCACCCCTCCACTTT. This codes for CASSRTGNNSPLHF.

The genes are TRBV25-1 and TRBJ2-1, with TRBD2 matching 7 bases. CDR1 is MGHDK and CDR2 is SYGVNS in the germline V gene. CDR3 size: 14 residues. V was pared by 8 bases and J by 0 bases, with 4 bases of the junction left unmatched. In DNA form, the CDR3 reads TGTGCCAGCGGGGGGGGGAGCTCCTACAATGAGCAGTTCTTC. Its translation is CASGGGSSYNEQFF.

The rearrangement joins TRBV28 to TRBJ2-7; tentatively, D is TRBD1 (6 bases). Germline V lookup: CDR1 MDHEN, CDR2 SYDVKM. There are 14 residues in the CDR3. With 9 bases removed from V and 0 bases from J, the gap between germline ends came to 15 bases. The CDR3: CASLGTQSSYEQYF. For the CDR3, the DNA is TGTGCCAGTTTAGGGACACAGAGCTCCTACGAGCAGTACTTC.

The chain employs TRBV3-1 (or the pseudogene TRBV3-2) and TRBJ2-7; 11 bases fit TRBD1. J lost 2 bases, V lost 4 bases, and 4 bases had no gene match. The CDR3 length is 15 residues. Germline V gene sequence: CDR1 LGHDT, CDR2 YNNKEL (reference sequence). The CDR3 DNA follows: TGTGCCAGCAGCCCTCCGGGACAGGGGGCCTACGAGCAGTACTTC. It specifies CASSPPGQGAYEQYF.

The chain has TRBV27 and TRBJ2-7; 9 bases fit TRBD2. Trimming at V came to 6 bases and at J to 2 bases, leaving 8 bases not matched to a gene. The CDR3 totals 15 residues. Germline V gene sequence: CDR1 MNHEY, CDR2 SMNVEV (reference sequence). The CDR3 loop reads CASSLGLAGAYEQYF. The CDR3 nucleotides read TGTGCCAGCAGCCTCGGGTTAGCGGGAGCCTACGAGCAGTACTTC.

The chain uses TRBV4-1 and TRBJ2-7, with a tentative D call TRBD2 (5 bases). The germline CDR1 and CDR2 sequences are MGHRA and YSYEKL. The CDR3 is 15 amino acids. Trimming took 5 bases from V and 4 from J, leaving 18 bases between them. CDR3 bases: TGCGCCAGCAGCACTTATCCGGACTTCACATACGAGCAGTACTTC. It specifies CASSTYPDFTYEQYF.